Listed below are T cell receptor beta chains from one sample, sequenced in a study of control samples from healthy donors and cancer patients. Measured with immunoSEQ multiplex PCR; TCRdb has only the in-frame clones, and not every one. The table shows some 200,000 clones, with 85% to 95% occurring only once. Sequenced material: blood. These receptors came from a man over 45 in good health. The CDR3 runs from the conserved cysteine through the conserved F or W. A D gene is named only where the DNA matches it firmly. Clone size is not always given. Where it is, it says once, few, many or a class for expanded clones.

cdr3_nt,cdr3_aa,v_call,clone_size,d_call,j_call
TGCAGTGCTCAGGGGTTCCCCCTCCACTTT,CSAQGFPLHF,TRBV20-1,NA,NA,TRBJ1-6
TGTGCCAGCAGCCTGCGGGGGGGCCGAGGCAATGAGCAGTTCTTC,CASSLRGGRGNEQFF,TRBV3-1/TRBV3-2,NA,TRBD2,TRBJ2-1
TGTGCCACCTCACACGACAGGGCTGGGGCCAACGTCCTGACTTTC,CATSHDRAGANVLTF,TRBV15,NA,TRBD1,TRBJ2-6
TGCGCCAGCAGCCAGAGACAGGGGTACGAGCAGTACTTC,CASSQRQGYEQYF,TRBV4-3,once,TRBD1,TRBJ2-7
TGTGCCTGGGGGGGCCTGGGGGATACGCAGTATTTT,CAWGGLGDTQYF,TRBV30,NA,NA,TRBJ2-3
TGTGCCAGCAGTATCAACACCATATATTTT,CASSINTIYF,TRBV2,NA,NA,TRBJ1-3
TGTGCCAGCGCTTGGACAAACAATCAGCCCCAGCATTTT,CASAWTNNQPQHF,TRBV2,NA,NA,TRBJ1-5
TGCGCCAGCAGCTTGGTAAGGGGTTCCTATACAGGGGATTTAACAGATACGCAGTATTTT,CASSLVRGSYTGDLTDTQYF,TRBV5-1,NA,TRBD1,TRBJ2-3
TGCGCCAGCAGAGGTGGAGAGGCATATGGCTACACCTTC,CASRGGEAYGYTF,TRBV5-1,NA,NA,TRBJ1-2
TGTGCCAGCAGTCGACGGGGAGATCAGCCCCAGCATTTT,CASSRRGDQPQHF,TRBV6-5,NA,NA,TRBJ1-5
TGCAGCGTTGGAATGAGACAGGACCCCCGGTATGGCTACACCTTC,CSVGMRQDPRYGYTF,TRBV29-1,NA,NA,TRBJ1-2
TGTGCCAGCAGCCGCGGACAGTGGGAGGCCGGGGAGCTGTTTTTT,CASSRGQWEAGELFF,TRBV28,once,NA,TRBJ2-2
TGTGCCAGCAGCGCGGGCGGATGGTCACCCCTCCACTTT,CASSAGGWSPLHF,TRBV6-4,once,NA,TRBJ1-6
TGCGCCAGCAGCTTGGGTGGGACGAGGGCTGAAGCTTTCTTT,CASSLGGTRAEAFF,TRBV5-1,NA,NA,TRBJ1-1
TGCGCCAGCAGCTCCGCCGGACAGGACCTCTATGGCTACACCTTC,CASSSAGQDLYGYTF,TRBV5-1,NA,TRBD1,TRBJ1-2
TGTGCCAGCAACAAAGGGGGGGGGTCCAATCAGCCCCAGCATTTT,CASNKGGGSNQPQHF,TRBV2,NA,NA,TRBJ1-5
TGCGCCAGCAGCTTGGGTGGGGCGGTCACTGAAGCTTTCTTT,CASSLGGAVTEAFF,TRBV5-1,NA,NA,TRBJ1-1
TGCGCCAGCAGCCAATATCCAGCTACCTACGAGCAGTACTTC,CASSQYPATYEQYF,TRBV4-1,NA,NA,TRBJ2-7
TGCGCCAGCAGCCCGGACAGGGGCGAGGACGAGCAGTACTTC,CASSPDRGEDEQYF,TRBV5-1,once,TRBD1,TRBJ2-7
TGTGCCAGCAGTGACCCCAGCGGGGGGGGATACAATGAGCAGTTCTTC,CASSDPSGGGYNEQFF,TRBV6-4,NA,TRBD2,TRBJ2-1
TGTGCCAGCAGTTTTTTGACTAGCGGGGAAGATACGCAGTATTTT,CASSFLTSGEDTQYF,TRBV2,NA,TRBD2,TRBJ2-3
TGTGCCAGCAGTCCCGCGGGGGGCGGTTCGCATCAGCCCCAGCATTTT,CASSPAGGGSHQPQHF,TRBV28,NA,NA,TRBJ1-5
TGCGCCAGCAGCCAAGAAGGCGGGGTTAAGTCCTACGAGCAGTACTTC,CASSQEGGVKSYEQYF,TRBV4-3,NA,NA,TRBJ2-7
TGTGCCAGCAGTGGCCGGACACGTAATTCACCCCTCCACTTT,CASSGRTRNSPLHF,TRBV2,NA,NA,TRBJ1-6
TGTGCCAGCCGCGGGGCAGACTCCCGAAACACCATATATTTT,CASRGADSRNTIYF,TRBV6-5,NA,NA,TRBJ1-3
TGTGCCAGCATGAGGGGGTTAGAAGGAAACACCATATATTTT,CASMRGLEGNTIYF,TRBV6-5,NA,NA,TRBJ1-3
TGCGCCAGCAGCCTGGCAGGGGGCCCGACTCCCTACGAGCAGTACTTC,CASSLAGGPTPYEQYF,TRBV5-1,NA,TRBD1,TRBJ2-7
TGTGCCACCAGTGACCCCACATCGGGGCGGGCTTTCTTT,CATSDPTSGRAFF,TRBV24-1,NA,NA,TRBJ1-1
TGTGCCAGCAGTTTTCGGGAATATGGCTACACCTTC,CASSFREYGYTF,TRBV28,NA,NA,TRBJ1-2
TGTGCCAGCAGCTTAGGCCTGTTCGCGGGCTACACCTTC,CASSLGLFAGYTF,TRBV5-5,NA,NA,TRBJ1-2
TGTGCCAGCAGCCAAGGGGGACCCCTGGGGGAGCAGTACTTC,CASSQGGPLGEQYF,TRBV3-1/TRBV3-2,NA,NA,TRBJ2-7
TGTGCCAGCAGTCAGGGGGTGAGGCGTACAGATACGCAGTATTTT,CASSQGVRRTDTQYF,TRBV7-2,NA,TRBD1,TRBJ2-3
TGTGCCAGCCTCGGGACTTCTGAAGAGACCCAGTACTTC,CASLGTSEETQYF,TRBV18,NA,NA,TRBJ2-5
TGTGCCAGCAGTTTAACGGGGACCCCCCCCTATGGCTACACCTTC,CASSLTGTPPYGYTF,TRBV27,NA,NA,TRBJ1-2
TGTGCCACCAGCAGAGTCCTCGACAGCCGATATCAGCCCCAGCATTTT,CATSRVLDSRYQPQHF,TRBV15,NA,NA,TRBJ1-5
TGTGCCAGCAGTTTATACGGGCAGGGTGGCGGGCAGCCCCAGCATTTT,CASSLYGQGGGQPQHF,TRBV27,NA,NA,TRBJ1-5
TGTGCCAGCAGTTACATCAGCAGATACCTAAACACTGAAGCTTTCTTT,CASSYISRYLNTEAFF,TRBV6-5,NA,NA,TRBJ1-1